Listed below are T cell receptor beta chains from one sample, sequenced in a study of cytomegalovirus exposure and HLA in healthy donors. Clones were read by immunoSEQ multiplex PCR, and TCRdb kept only the in-frame ones, dropping some. In the table there are approximately 54,000 clones, 89% of which are singletons. Sequencing used PBMCs. All receptors come from a woman aged 18-29 years in good health and CMV-seropositive. Both conserved end residues are part of each CDR3. Fields, in order: CDR3 protein, CDR3 DNA, CDR3 length, clone size, D gene, V gene, J gene. D genes are given only for firm matches. Not every row has a clone size; where given, it reads once, few, many or a size class.

CASNPSSPETQYF	TGTGCCAGCAATCCTTCGAGCCCAGAGACCCAGTACTTC	13	.	.	TRBV6-1	TRBJ2-5
CASSFEAGAYNEQFF	TGTGCCAGCAGCTTTGAGGCCGGAGCCTACAATGAGCAGTTCTTC	15	.	.	TRBV7-6	TRBJ2-1
CASSEAVLGNQPQHF	TGTGCCAGCAGCGAAGCCGTCCTAGGAAATCAGCCCCAGCATTTT	15	.	.	TRBV7-3	TRBJ1-5
CASSHRDRGYEQYF	TGCGCCAGCAGCCACCGGGACAGGGGATACGAGCAGTACTTC	14	few	TRBD1	TRBV5-1	TRBJ2-7
CASSLIRSNQPQHF	TGTGCCAGCAGCTTGATCCGGAGCAATCAGCCCCAGCATTTT	14	once	.	TRBV5-6	TRBJ1-5
CASSDHGGTYEQYF	TGTGCCAGCAGTGACCATGGGGGCACCTACGAGCAGTACTTC	14	few	.	TRBV2	TRBJ2-7
CASSQPTIVYGYTF	TGTGCCAGCAGCCAGCCGACAATTGTCTATGGCTACACCTTC	14	.	.	TRBV5-6	TRBJ1-2
CASSQQGYEQYF	TGTGCCAGCTCACAACAGGGCTACGAGCAGTACTTC	12	.	.	TRBV18	TRBJ2-7
CASSDPAQGARGNTEAFF	TGTGCCAGCAGTGACCCGGCGCAGGGGGCCCGCGGGAACACTGAAGCTTTCTTT	18	.	TRBD1	TRBV25-1	TRBJ1-1
CASSESGRGPGANVLTF	TGTGCCAGCAGTGAATCGGGCAGGGGGCCTGGGGCCAACGTCCTGACTTTC	17	.	TRBD1	TRBV6-1	TRBJ2-6
CASSLASPDTQYF	TGCGCCAGCAGCTTGGCCAGTCCAGATACGCAGTATTTT	13	.	.	TRBV5-1	TRBJ2-3